A selection of T cell receptor beta chains follows, all from one sample in a study of neurological immune-mediated disorders. Via MiXCR, TCRdb re-called the 5' RACE reads, giving one row per CDR3 protein. The data show tens of thousands of distinct CDR3 sequences, with about 4.5% seen just once and roughly 5.6% held by the top ten. The sample comprised PBMCs. The receptors originated from a woman in her sixties with multiple sclerosis. The CDR3 runs from the conserved cysteine through the conserved F or W. D genes are given only for firm matches. The size field reads once, few, many, or a class for an expanded clone.

J gene: TRBJ2-1; V gene: TRBV7-2; D gene: TRBD2; clone size: many; CDR3 DNA: TGTGCCAGCAGCTTAGAAGCTAGCGGATTCTCCTACAATGAGCAGTTCTTC; CDR3 protein: CASSLEASGFSYNEQFF
J gene: TRBJ2-2; V gene: TRBV7-6; D gene: TRBD2; clone size: many; CDR3 DNA: TGTGCCAGCAGCTTAGGAGCAGGGAGGGGCACCGGGGAGCTGTTTTTT; CDR3 protein: CASSLGAGRGTGELFF
J gene: TRBJ1-1; V gene: TRBV20-1; D gene: .; clone size: many; CDR3 DNA: TGCAGTGCTAGACGGACGAGGTGGTTGAACACTGAAGCTTTCTTT; CDR3 protein: CSARRTRWLNTEAFF
J gene: TRBJ1-1; V gene: TRBV29-1; D gene: .; clone size: many; CDR3 DNA: TGCAGCGGGAGGACCCCAGTCATGAACACTGAAGCTTTCTTT; CDR3 protein: CSGRTPVMNTEAFF
J gene: TRBJ2-1; V gene: TRBV24-1; D gene: .; clone size: many; CDR3 DNA: TGTGCCACCAGTGTCCTACAGGGCGATGAGCAGTTCTTC; CDR3 protein: CATSVLQGDEQFF
J gene: TRBJ2-5; V gene: TRBV9; D gene: .; clone size: many; CDR3 DNA: TGTGCCAGCCAAGGGGGGGGACAAGAGACCCAGTACTTC; CDR3 protein: CASQGGGQETQYF
J gene: TRBJ2-7; V gene: TRBV5-1; D gene: TRBD1; clone size: many; CDR3 DNA: TGCGCCAGCAGCCGGGACAGCACCTACGAGCAGTACTTC; CDR3 protein: CASSRDSTYEQYF
J gene: TRBJ2-1; V gene: TRBV5-1; D gene: .; clone size: many; CDR3 DNA: TGCGCCAGCAGCGAACACAAGAGCTCCTACAATGAGCAGTTCTTC; CDR3 protein: CASSEHKSSYNEQFF
J gene: TRBJ2-7; V gene: TRBV9; D gene: .; clone size: many; CDR3 DNA: TGTGCCAGTGGGGAATTTGAGCAGTACTTC; CDR3 protein: CASGEFEQYF
J gene: TRBJ2-7; V gene: TRBV10-2; D gene: TRBD1; clone size: many; CDR3 DNA: TGCGCCAGCAGTGAGGGTTGGACAGGGCTTTTCTCCTACGAGCAGTACTTC; CDR3 protein: CASSEGWTGLFSYEQYF
J gene: TRBJ2-7; V gene: TRBV7-2; D gene: TRBD2; clone size: many; CDR3 DNA: TGTGCCAGCAGCTTAGGGCTAGCGGGGGTTGAGCAGTACTTC; CDR3 protein: CASSLGLAGVEQYF
J gene: TRBJ1-2; V gene: TRBV27; D gene: .; clone size: many; CDR3 DNA: TGTGCCAGCAGTAGGGCGGGGGCTGCCTATGGCTACACCTTC; CDR3 protein: CASSRAGAAYGYTF
J gene: TRBJ2-5; V gene: TRBV7-8; D gene: TRBD1; clone size: many; CDR3 DNA: TGTGCCAGCAGCCGTGCACCGGACAGGGTCGTAGGGGAGACCCAGTACTTC; CDR3 protein: CASSRAPDRVVGETQYF
J gene: TRBJ1-2; V gene: TRBV5-1; D gene: .; clone size: many; CDR3 DNA: TGCGCCAGCAGCTTGGACAGCTTACTCTATGGCTACACCTTC; CDR3 protein: CASSLDSLLYGYTF
J gene: TRBJ2-3; V gene: TRBV5-6; D gene: .; clone size: few; CDR3 DNA: TGTGCCAGCAGCCCCCAGGGTTATGGCACAGATACGCAGTATTTT; CDR3 protein: CASSPQGYGTDTQYF
J gene: TRBJ2-2; V gene: TRBV20-1; D gene: TRBD1; clone size: many; CDR3 DNA: TGCAGTGCTAGAGACGGGACAGGGGACACCGGGGAGCTGTTTTTT; CDR3 protein: CSARDGTGDTGELFF
J gene: TRBJ2-3; V gene: TRBV10-3; D gene: TRBD2; clone size: many; CDR3 DNA: TGTCCCATGGGACTAGCGGGAGACACAGATACGCAGTATTTT; CDR3 protein: CPMGLAGDTDTQYF
J gene: TRBJ2-7; V gene: TRBV7-2; D gene: .; clone size: many; CDR3 DNA: TGTGCCAGCAGCCCAGACGCGGCAGGCGAGCAGTACTTC; CDR3 protein: CASSPDAAGEQYF
J gene: TRBJ1-4; V gene: TRBV9; D gene: .; clone size: many; CDR3 DNA: TGTGCCAGCAGTGGCCCGGTCACAACTAATGAAAAACTGTTTTTT; CDR3 protein: CASSGPVTTNEKLFF
J gene: TRBJ2-5; V gene: TRBV28; D gene: TRBD1; clone size: many; CDR3 DNA: TGTGCCAGCAGTTTATCCGGGACAGGGTCTCTAGAGACCCAGTACTTC; CDR3 protein: CASSLSGTGSLETQYF
J gene: TRBJ2-5; V gene: TRBV9; D gene: TRBD2; clone size: many; CDR3 DNA: TGTGCCAGCGAACCTAGCGGGGGCTCGGGGGAGACCCAGTACTTC; CDR3 protein: CASEPSGGSGETQYF